This TCR beta chain was profiled in a study of lymphopenia after photon versus proton radiotherapy. The study's findings and limits: Authors raise, but do not show, better survival with proton therapy.

About this clone: Its antigen is unidentified.

The method was immunoSEQ multiplex PCR; TCRdb's version includes in-frame clones alone and lacks a portion of them. The profile covers fewer than 7,000 clones, with roughly nine tenths appearing a single time and around 10% taken by the ten largest. CDR3 length: 15 amino acids. V lost 2 bases and J lost 7, with 14 bases in between. From germline, CDR1 is MNHEY and CDR2 SVGAGI. This TCR came from a man aged 55 to 70 with cholangiocarcinoma. The sample here was peripheral blood, taken from a patient treated with photon-based radiotherapy. This rearrangement joins TRBV6-5 to TRBJ1-4; TRBD1 is a possible D gene (6 bases). In DNA, the CDR3 is TGTGCCAGCAGTTACGAGGGGGGGGACGGTGAAAAACTGTTTTTT. It encodes CASSYEGGDGEKLFF.